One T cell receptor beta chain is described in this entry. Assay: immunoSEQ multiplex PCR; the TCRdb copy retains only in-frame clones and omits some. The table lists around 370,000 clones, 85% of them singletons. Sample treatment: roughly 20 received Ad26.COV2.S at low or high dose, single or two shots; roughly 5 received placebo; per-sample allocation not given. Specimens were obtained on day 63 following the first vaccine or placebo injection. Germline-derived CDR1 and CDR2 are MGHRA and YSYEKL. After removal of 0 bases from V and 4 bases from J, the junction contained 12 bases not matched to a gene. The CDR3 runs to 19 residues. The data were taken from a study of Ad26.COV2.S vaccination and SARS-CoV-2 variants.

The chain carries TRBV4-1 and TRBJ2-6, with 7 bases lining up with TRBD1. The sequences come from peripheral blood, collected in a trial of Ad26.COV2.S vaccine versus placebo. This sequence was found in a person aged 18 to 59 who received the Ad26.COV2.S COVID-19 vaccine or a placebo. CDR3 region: CASSQDRDSETLGANVLTF. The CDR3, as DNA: TGCGCCAGCAGCCAAGACCGGGACAGCGAAACGTTGGGGGCCAACGTCCTGACTTTC.